The rows below give T cell receptor beta chains drawn from one sample of a study of post-analysis software for immune sequencing data. One entry per CDR3 protein, called by TCRdb with MiXCR from the PCR reads. The table lists roughly 730,000 distinct CDR3 sequences, 25% to 30% of them singletons. Sequencing was performed on blood. These receptors were taken from a girl under 18 with multiple sclerosis. CDR3s include the opening cysteine and the closing phenylalanine or tryptophan. Each record gives: D gene, clone size, J gene, V gene, CDR3 DNA, CDR3 protein. The D gene is left open where the match is weak. Not every row has a clone size; where given, it reads once, few, many or a size class.

D gene: .
clone size: .
J gene: TRBJ1-2
V gene: TRBV25-1
CDR3 DNA: TGTGCCAGCAGTGAATATCGCCTCACGGGTGGCTACACCTTC
CDR3 protein: CASSEYRLTGGYTF

D gene: TRBD2
clone size: .
J gene: TRBJ2-7
V gene: TRBV20-1
CDR3 DNA: TGCAGTGCCAGTGGGGGGGTTTGGTACAATGAGCAGTACTTC
CDR3 protein: CSASGGVWYNEQYF

D gene: TRBD1
clone size: .
J gene: TRBJ1-2
V gene: TRBV15
CDR3 DNA: TGTGCCACCAGCAGAGGTGGACAGGGGGCTCAAGGCTACACCTTC
CDR3 protein: CATSRGGQGAQGYTF

D gene: .
clone size: .
J gene: TRBJ1-1
V gene: TRBV3-1
CDR3 DNA: TGTGCCAGCAGCCAAGGAGGGCCACTTGAAGCTTTCTTT
CDR3 protein: CASSQGGPLEAFF

D gene: TRBD2
clone size: few
J gene: TRBJ2-7
V gene: TRBV27
CDR3 DNA: TGTGCCAGCGCCCGGTCGGGAGGGAGGTACGAGCAGTACTTC
CDR3 protein: CASARSGGRYEQYF

D gene: TRBD1
clone size: .
J gene: TRBJ2-5
V gene: TRBV20-1
CDR3 DNA: TGCAGTGCTCATCCCGGGACAGGGGGCTTAGAGACCCAGTACTTC
CDR3 protein: CSAHPGTGGLETQYF

D gene: .
clone size: .
J gene: TRBJ1-5
V gene: TRBV6-1
CDR3 DNA: TGTGCCAGCAGTGGCCGGGGTGGCGATCAGCCCCAGCATTTT
CDR3 protein: CASSGRGGDQPQHF

D gene: .
clone size: few
J gene: TRBJ2-3
V gene: TRBV4-1
CDR3 DNA: TGCGCCAGCAGCCAAGAGGTGTCAGCAGATACGCAGTATTTT
CDR3 protein: CASSQEVSADTQYF

D gene: .
clone size: few
J gene: TRBJ2-5
V gene: TRBV5-1
CDR3 DNA: TGCGCCAGCGGCTTGTCAGGGGCCCAAGAGACCCAGTACTTC
CDR3 protein: CASGLSGAQETQYF

D gene: .
clone size: .
J gene: TRBJ2-3
V gene: TRBV12-3/TRBV12-4
CDR3 DNA: TGTGCCAGCAGTTTAGGTACCCCACTCTGCTATTTT
CDR3 protein: CASSLGTPLCYF

D gene: TRBD1
clone size: .
J gene: TRBJ2-7
V gene: TRBV6-6
CDR3 DNA: TGTGCCAGCAGTTACCGCGACAGGGCAACCTACGAGCAGTACTTC
CDR3 protein: CASSYRDRATYEQYF

D gene: TRBD1
clone size: .
J gene: TRBJ1-2
V gene: TRBV20-1
CDR3 DNA: TGCAGTGCTCCAGGACAGGTCGGGAACAGTAACTATGACTACACCTTC
CDR3 protein: CSAPGQVGNSNYDYTF

D gene: TRBD1
clone size: .
J gene: TRBJ2-7
V gene: TRBV20-1
CDR3 DNA: TGCAGTGCAGGGGGCCTCTCCTACGAGCAGTACTTC
CDR3 protein: CSAGGLSYEQYF

D gene: TRBD1
clone size: .
J gene: TRBJ2-2
V gene: TRBV27
CDR3 DNA: TGTGCCAGCACACCGACAGGGATCGGGGAGCTGTTTTTT
CDR3 protein: CASTPTGIGELFF

D gene: TRBD1
clone size: .
J gene: TRBJ2-4
V gene: TRBV6-5
CDR3 DNA: TGTGCCAGCAGTTACCGGAACAGGGGCGGCAGAAACATTCAGTACTTC
CDR3 protein: CASSYRNRGGRNIQYF

D gene: TRBD1
clone size: .
J gene: TRBJ1-4
V gene: TRBV6-6
CDR3 DNA: TGTGCCAGCAGGGGACAGGGGAGTGGGGAAAAACTGTTTTTT
CDR3 protein: CASRGQGSGEKLFF

D gene: TRBD2
clone size: few
J gene: TRBJ2-3
V gene: TRBV20-1
CDR3 DNA: TGCAGTGCCCGCGGGGGTCTAGCGGGAAATCCCTCCACAGATACGCAGTATTTT
CDR3 protein: CSARGGLAGNPSTDTQYF

D gene: .
clone size: .
J gene: TRBJ2-5
V gene: TRBV12-3/TRBV12-4
CDR3 DNA: TGTGCCAGCAGTTTAGCGGGGGGCCTGCGGGGGACCCAGTACTTC
CDR3 protein: CASSLAGGLRGTQYF

D gene: .
clone size: once
J gene: TRBJ2-6
V gene: TRBV5-1
CDR3 DNA: TGCGCCAGCAGCATGGGTGTCGCTGGGGCCAACGTCCTGACTTTC
CDR3 protein: CASSMGVAGANVLTF

D gene: .
clone size: once
J gene: TRBJ2-4
V gene: TRBV14
CDR3 DNA: TGTGCCAGCAGCCAAGTCATGAACATTCAGTACTTC
CDR3 protein: CASSQVMNIQYF

D gene: .
clone size: .
J gene: TRBJ1-1
V gene: TRBV4-1
CDR3 DNA: TGCGCCAGCAGCCTGGAGGGGAGACTGAACACTGAAGCTTTCTTT
CDR3 protein: CASSLEGRLNTEAFF

D gene: .
clone size: .
J gene: TRBJ2-1
V gene: TRBV9
CDR3 DNA: TGTGCCAGCAGCGTAGCAGAATCCTACAATGAGCAGTTCTTC
CDR3 protein: CASSVAESYNEQFF

D gene: .
clone size: .
J gene: TRBJ2-7
V gene: TRBV6-1
CDR3 DNA: TGTGCCAGCAGTGATGGTCGGGTCTACGAGCAGTACTTC
CDR3 protein: CASSDGRVYEQYF

D gene: .
clone size: .
J gene: TRBJ2-1
V gene: TRBV11-2
CDR3 DNA: TGTGCCAGCAGCCTCCGGGGGCCAACCCCCTACAATGAGCAGTTCTTC
CDR3 protein: CASSLRGPTPYNEQFF

D gene: .
clone size: few
J gene: TRBJ2-7
V gene: TRBV5-1
CDR3 DNA: TGCGCCAGCAGTAGGAGGAGGGAGTCTAAGCTGGAGCAGTACTTC
CDR3 protein: CASSRRRESKLEQYF

D gene: TRBD2
clone size: few
J gene: TRBJ2-1
V gene: TRBV20-1
CDR3 DNA: TGCAGTGCTCCCCACTCTTTTAGCGGGGCAGTCAGGAATGAGCAGTTCTTC
CDR3 protein: CSAPHSFSGAVRNEQFF

D gene: .
clone size: few
J gene: TRBJ1-4
V gene: TRBV9
CDR3 DNA: TGTGCCAGCAGCGTAGGGGACCTTAATGAAAAACTGTTTTTT
CDR3 protein: CASSVGDLNEKLFF

D gene: TRBD1
clone size: .
J gene: TRBJ2-5
V gene: TRBV11-2
CDR3 DNA: TGTGCCAGCAGCACTCGGACAGGGCCGAGGGTGACCCAGTACTTC
CDR3 protein: CASSTRTGPRVTQYF

D gene: TRBD1
clone size: few
J gene: TRBJ1-1
V gene: TRBV4-3
CDR3 DNA: TGCGCCAGCAGCCGAGTGCCCCGGGGGACAGGGGGCCAAGCTTTCTTT
CDR3 protein: CASSRVPRGTGGQAFF

D gene: .
clone size: .
J gene: TRBJ2-2
V gene: TRBV7-2
CDR3 DNA: TGTGCCAGCAGCTTAGCAGGGATGACCGGGGAGCTGTTTTTT
CDR3 protein: CASSLAGMTGELFF

D gene: .
clone size: few
J gene: TRBJ2-5
V gene: TRBV6-5
CDR3 DNA: TGTGCCAGCAGTTACCAGGCAGGGGGGCAAGAGACCCAGTACTTC
CDR3 protein: CASSYQAGGQETQYF

D gene: TRBD2
clone size: .
J gene: TRBJ2-5
V gene: TRBV20-1
CDR3 DNA: TGCAGTGCTAGTCCGGGGGGACGACAAGAGACCCAGTACTTC
CDR3 protein: CSASPGGRQETQYF

D gene: .
clone size: few
J gene: TRBJ1-2
V gene: TRBV20-1
CDR3 DNA: TGCAGTGCCTACGACACCTCTAACTATGGCTACACCTTC
CDR3 protein: CSAYDTSNYGYTF

D gene: .
clone size: few
J gene: TRBJ1-2
V gene: TRBV20-1
CDR3 DNA: TGCAGTGCTAGAGGCCAGGCTAACTATGGCTACACCTTC
CDR3 protein: CSARGQANYGYTF

D gene: TRBD1
clone size: .
J gene: TRBJ2-3
V gene: TRBV6-1
CDR3 DNA: TGTGCCCGCAATGAAGCAAAAACAGGGGGCTGGCTCCCAGATACGCAGTATTTT
CDR3 protein: CARNEAKTGGWLPDTQYF